The entry below describes one T cell receptor beta chain. Antigen: not known. This sample stems from a study of T cells in Graves' hyperthyroidism and ophthalmopathy. For the study at large: Staff took peripheral blood when the initial diagnosis was made, before any treatment began.

General study results and limits: Blood also showed most of the thyroid clonotypes that were expanded above 0.001.

Clinical symptoms, serum thyroxine and TRAb, thyroid ultrasound and orbital computed tomography together formed the diagnostic basis. This CDR3 comprises 15 residues. In germline, CDR1 is SGDLS, CDR2 YYNGEE. The V end lost 0 bases, the J end lost 5 bases, and 11 bases lay between the germline ends. Amplified regions were TCR beta CDR3 sequences from RNA transcripts. TCR CDR3 underwent first-round RT-PCR with the HTBI primer set. TCRdb processed the multiplex PCR reads anew with MiXCR; each CDR3 protein has one entry. The table shows some 740,000 distinct CDR3 sequences, with approximately 14% occurring only once.

Sequencing was done on a sample of blood. The chain couples TRBV9 to TRBJ1-4; D not certain. This TCR was recovered from a young woman with Graves' hyperthyroidism. For the CDR3, the DNA is TGTGCCAGCAGCGTAGCAGGAGGACGCAATGAAAAACTGTTTTTT. Translating gives CASSVAGGRNEKLFF.